This is a list of T cell receptor beta chains from one sample in a study of molecular identifiers for immune sequencing clone quantification. TCRdb processed the PCR reads anew with MiXCR; each CDR3 protein has one entry. The sample has some 35,000 distinct CDR3 sequences, about a fifth seen once. Material: naive CD8+ T cells from blood, with Jurkat cell RNA spiked in. The receptors were gathered from a human donor in good health. Some libraries in this study had Jurkat cell RNA spiked in. Both conserved end residues are part of each CDR3. The D gene is left open where the match is weak. Some rows mark clone size as missing; the rest say once, few, many or name a class of expanded clone.

J gene: TRBJ2-7
clone size: few
V gene: TRBV3-1
D gene: TRBD1
CDR3 DNA: TGTGCCAGCAGCCAAGATCTACAGGGACAGCCTCAAGCGTACTTC
CDR3 protein: CASSQDLQGQPQAYF

J gene: TRBJ2-3
clone size: many
V gene: TRBV30
D gene: -
CDR3 DNA: TGTGCCTGGAGTGCTCTATGGGGTGACGGCACAGATACGCAGTATTTT
CDR3 protein: CAWSALWGDGTDTQYF

J gene: TRBJ2-3
clone size: many
V gene: TRBV24-1
D gene: TRBD1
CDR3 DNA: TGTGCCACCAGTGACCCGACAGGGGGAACAGATACGCAGTATTTT
CDR3 protein: CATSDPTGGTDTQYF

J gene: TRBJ2-7
clone size: many
V gene: TRBV5-4
D gene: -
CDR3 DNA: TGTGCCAGCAGCGCCGGGGGACCCTACGAGCAGTACTTC
CDR3 protein: CASSAGGPYEQYF

J gene: TRBJ2-7
clone size: few
V gene: TRBV20-1
D gene: -
CDR3 DNA: TGCAGTGCTAGAGAACTACAGGGAGTCGGCGAGCAGTACTTC
CDR3 protein: CSARELQGVGEQYF

J gene: TRBJ2-7
clone size: few
V gene: TRBV6-2/TRBV6-3
D gene: -
CDR3 DNA: TGTGCCAGCAGCCCGACAGAAAACTACGAGCAGTCCTTC
CDR3 protein: CASSPTENYEQSF

J gene: TRBJ1-4
clone size: many
V gene: TRBV27
D gene: -
CDR3 DNA: TGTGCCAGCAATACAGGCCCGGGGGAAAAACTGTTTTTT
CDR3 protein: CASNTGPGEKLFF

J gene: TRBJ2-7
clone size: -
V gene: TRBV19
D gene: -
CDR3 DNA: TGTGCCGGCTCCCCCGGGACGGGATCCTACGAGCAGTACTTC
CDR3 protein: CAGSPGTGSYEQYF

J gene: TRBJ2-2
clone size: many
V gene: TRBV6-5
D gene: -
CDR3 DNA: TGTGCCAGCAGTTACTCAGGGGGGAACACCGGGGAGCTGTTTTTT
CDR3 protein: CASSYSGGNTGELFF

J gene: TRBJ2-3
clone size: many
V gene: TRBV2
D gene: -
CDR3 DNA: TGTGCCTCACAGAGACGACAGGGCACAGATACGCAGTATTTT
CDR3 protein: CASQRRQGTDTQYF

J gene: TRBJ1-5
clone size: many
V gene: TRBV7-9
D gene: -
CDR3 DNA: TGTGCCAGCAGCTTATCAGGGAATCAGCCCCAGCATTTT
CDR3 protein: CASSLSGNQPQHF

J gene: TRBJ2-3
clone size: -
V gene: TRBV20-1
D gene: TRBD2
CDR3 DNA: TGCAGTGCTAGAGGAAGCGGGAGGCCGAGCACAGATACGCGGTATTTC
CDR3 protein: CSARGSGRPSTDTRYF

J gene: TRBJ2-7
clone size: many
V gene: TRBV5-6
D gene: TRBD1
CDR3 DNA: TGTGCCAGCAGCTTGACAGGGGACCTACTTGGGTACGAGCAGTACTTC
CDR3 protein: CASSLTGDLLGYEQYF

J gene: TRBJ2-5
clone size: -
V gene: TRBV6-2/TRBV6-3
D gene: -
CDR3 DNA: TGTGCCAGCAGGACAGTCCAAGAGACCCAGTACTTC
CDR3 protein: CASRTVQETQYF

J gene: TRBJ2-3
clone size: many
V gene: TRBV28
D gene: -
CDR3 DNA: TGTGCCAGCGGGGAGCACCGGGACACTTTCACAGATACGCAGTATTTT
CDR3 protein: CASGEHRDTFTDTQYF

J gene: TRBJ2-7
clone size: many
V gene: TRBV27
D gene: -
CDR3 DNA: TGTGCCAGCAGTTCGGGCGCCGATTACGAGCAGTACTTC
CDR3 protein: CASSSGADYEQYF

J gene: TRBJ2-3
clone size: many
V gene: TRBV5-1
D gene: TRBD2
CDR3 DNA: TGCGCCAGCAGCTTCCTGGGGGGGGAGATAACAGATACGCAGTATTTT
CDR3 protein: CASSFLGGEITDTQYF

J gene: TRBJ2-6
clone size: many
V gene: TRBV23-1
D gene: -
CDR3 DNA: TGCGCCAGCAGTCAATGGGAAAACTCTGGGGCCAACGTCCTGACTTTC
CDR3 protein: CASSQWENSGANVLTF

J gene: TRBJ2-2
clone size: -
V gene: TRBV5-1
D gene: -
CDR3 DNA: TGCGCCAGCAACGCTGACAGCACCGGGGAGCTGTTTTTT
CDR3 protein: CASNADSTGELFF

J gene: TRBJ1-5
clone size: -
V gene: TRBV4-1
D gene: -
CDR3 DNA: TGCGCCAGCAGCCAAGCATGGAGTGGCAATCAGCCCCAGCATTTC
CDR3 protein: CASSQAWSGNQPQHF

J gene: TRBJ1-1
clone size: once
V gene: TRBV12-3/TRBV12-4
D gene: -
CDR3 DNA: TGTGCCTGCAGTTTTGCTGTGAACACTGAAGCTTTCTTT
CDR3 protein: CACSFAVNTEAFF

J gene: TRBJ1-2
clone size: many
V gene: TRBV3-1
D gene: -
CDR3 DNA: TGTGCCAGCAGCCAAGAGCCCCAGGGGCACTATGGCTACACCTTC
CDR3 protein: CASSQEPQGHYGYTF

J gene: TRBJ2-7
clone size: few
V gene: TRBV12-3/TRBV12-4
D gene: -
CDR3 DNA: TGTGCCAGCAGTTTGGATCTAAACGTTTACGAGCAGTACTTC
CDR3 protein: CASSLDLNVYEQYF

J gene: TRBJ2-5
clone size: many
V gene: TRBV12-3/TRBV12-4
D gene: -
CDR3 DNA: TGTGCCAGCCAACCCCAAGGGGCTGGCAGACAAGAGACCCAGTACTTC
CDR3 protein: CASQPQGAGRQETQYF

J gene: TRBJ2-5
clone size: many
V gene: TRBV11-2
D gene: -
CDR3 DNA: TGTGCCAGCAGCTTATTGGAGACCCAGTACTTC
CDR3 protein: CASSLLETQYF

J gene: TRBJ2-1
clone size: many
V gene: TRBV5-1
D gene: TRBD2
CDR3 DNA: TGCGCCAGCAGCTTGGCTGGGCGGCTAGCGGGGAGGAAAGGGCAGTTCTTC
CDR3 protein: CASSLAGRLAGRKGQFF

J gene: TRBJ2-3
clone size: many
V gene: TRBV6-5
D gene: TRBD2
CDR3 DNA: TGTGCCAGCAGTTACGGGCTAGCGGGGGGGCCCGGCACAGATACGCAGTATTTT
CDR3 protein: CASSYGLAGGPGTDTQYF

J gene: TRBJ1-1
clone size: many
V gene: TRBV5-1
D gene: TRBD1
CDR3 DNA: TGCGCCAGCAGCCAACGGACAGGGATGAACACTGAAGCTTTCTTT
CDR3 protein: CASSQRTGMNTEAFF

J gene: TRBJ2-1
clone size: many
V gene: TRBV5-4
D gene: TRBD1
CDR3 DNA: TGTGCCAGCAGGCTCAGGGGGTCTTACAATGAGCAGTTCTTC
CDR3 protein: CASRLRGSYNEQFF

J gene: TRBJ2-3
clone size: many
V gene: TRBV12-3/TRBV12-4
D gene: -
CDR3 DNA: TGTGCCAGCAGAATAGGGGAAACCAGCACAGATACGCAGTATTTT
CDR3 protein: CASRIGETSTDTQYF

J gene: TRBJ2-2
clone size: many
V gene: TRBV7-9
D gene: TRBD1
CDR3 DNA: TGTGCCAGCAGCTCGACAGGGGACACCGGGGAGCTGTTTTTT
CDR3 protein: CASSSTGDTGELFF

J gene: TRBJ2-1
clone size: many
V gene: TRBV11-2
D gene: -
CDR3 DNA: TGTGCCAGCAGCTTAGGCACCGCCAATGAGCAGTTCTTC
CDR3 protein: CASSLGTANEQFF

J gene: TRBJ2-3
clone size: many
V gene: TRBV30
D gene: -
CDR3 DNA: TGTGCCTGGACCAGGGGCGCGGGCACAGATACGCAGTATTTT
CDR3 protein: CAWTRGAGTDTQYF

J gene: TRBJ2-3
clone size: -
V gene: TRBV30
D gene: -
CDR3 DNA: TGTGCCTGGAGTGGGACTGAGGATAGCACAGATACGCAGTATTTT
CDR3 protein: CAWSGTEDSTDTQYF

J gene: TRBJ1-1
clone size: many
V gene: TRBV6-2/TRBV6-3
D gene: TRBD1
CDR3 DNA: TGTGCCAGCAAGATGGTAACGGGACAGGGGTCTGAAGCTTTCTTT
CDR3 protein: CASKMVTGQGSEAFF

J gene: TRBJ2-3
clone size: -
V gene: TRBV29-1
D gene: -
CDR3 DNA: TGCAGCGTTGAATTGGGGCGGACTAGCACAGATACGCAGTATTTT
CDR3 protein: CSVELGRTSTDTQYF

J gene: TRBJ2-5
clone size: few
V gene: TRBV7-9
D gene: -
CDR3 DNA: TGTGCCAGCAGCTCGATAGGCGAGACCCAGTACTTC
CDR3 protein: CASSSIGETQYF

J gene: TRBJ2-1
clone size: many
V gene: TRBV4-1
D gene: TRBD2
CDR3 DNA: TGCGCCAGCAGCCAAGACCCCCTAGCGGGTCAACACAATGAGCAGTTCTTC
CDR3 protein: CASSQDPLAGQHNEQFF

J gene: TRBJ2-7
clone size: many
V gene: TRBV14
D gene: TRBD1
CDR3 DNA: TGTGCCAGCAGTATGACAGGGGCTAATTACGAGCAGTACTTC
CDR3 protein: CASSMTGANYEQYF

J gene: TRBJ2-1
clone size: few
V gene: TRBV5-6
D gene: -
CDR3 DNA: TGTGCCAGCAGTAACCCCTCCGATTACAATGAGCAGTTCTTC
CDR3 protein: CASSNPSDYNEQFF

J gene: TRBJ2-3
clone size: many
V gene: TRBV24-1
D gene: -
CDR3 DNA: TGTGCCACCAGTGACCAGCGGTACACAGATACGCAGTATTTT
CDR3 protein: CATSDQRYTDTQYF

J gene: TRBJ2-1
clone size: -
V gene: TRBV7-6
D gene: -
CDR3 DNA: TGTGCCAGCAGCTTACTCGGCCAAAATGAGCAGTTCTTC
CDR3 protein: CASSLLGQNEQFF

J gene: TRBJ1-1
clone size: few
V gene: TRBV20-1
D gene: -
CDR3 DNA: TGCAGTGCTAGAGATCGGGAGACAGCGAACACTGAAGCTTTCTTT
CDR3 protein: CSARDRETANTEAFF

J gene: TRBJ2-7
clone size: many
V gene: TRBV7-8
D gene: -
CDR3 DNA: TGTGCCAGCAGCTTATTGGGCTGGTACGAGCAGTACTTC
CDR3 protein: CASSLLGWYEQYF

J gene: TRBJ2-3
clone size: many
V gene: TRBV13
D gene: -
CDR3 DNA: TGTGCCAGCAGCAACGACAGATTAAACACAGATACGCAGTATTTT
CDR3 protein: CASSNDRLNTDTQYF